The 13 T cell receptor beta chains below all came from one sample that was sequenced in a study of blood T cell repertoires in COVID-19. Generated by immunoSEQ multiplex PCR, the TCRdb table keeps only in-frame clones and is missing some. The repertoire has more than 140,000 clones, approximately 80% of them found once; the top ten carry about 7.2%. The sequencing input was peripheral blood. These receptor sequences come from a woman aged 45-65 years in a cohort sampled during active or convalescent COVID-19.

V usage is TRBV3-1 (or the pseudogene TRBV3-2) and J usage is TRBJ1-1, with D perhaps matching TRBD1 (5 bases). Per germline, CDR1 LGHDT and CDR2 YNNKEL (reference sequence). V lost 3 bases, J lost 1 base, and 9 bases lay in between. The CDR3 runs to 14 residues. CDR3 DNA sequence: TGTGCCAGCAGCCACGGACACTCGAACACTGAAGCTTTCTTT. This gives the protein CASSHGHSNTEAFF.

In DNA, the CDR3 is TGCGCCAGCAGCTTGCAGGGGACAGGGGCACGCGAGCAGTACTTC. This gives the protein CASSLQGTGAREQYF. The chain couples TRBV5-1 to TRBJ2-7, with TRBD1 matching over 10 bases. V lost 1 base, J lost 6 bases, and 7 bases stayed unmatched. Germline loops: CDR1 SGHRS, CDR2 YFSETQ. This CDR3 is built from 15 residues.

The chain couples TRBV13 to TRBJ2-3, with TRBD2 matching over 10 bases. The CDR3 is 16 residues long. Unmatched junction bases numbered 12, after V lost 5 bases and J lost 7 bases. Germline V gives CDR1 PRHDT, CDR2 FYEKMQ (reference sequence). CDR3: CASSPRESGGGNTQYF. As DNA, the CDR3 is TGTGCCAGCAGCCCCAGGGAAAGCGGGGGGGGAAATACGCAGTATTTT.

The rearrangement uses TRBV5-1 and TRBJ2-1; 10 bases map to TRBD2. This CDR3 contains 16 residues. Germline assignment: CDR1 SGHRS and CDR2 YFSETQ. The J segment lost 5 bases and the V segment lost 0 bases, leaving 5 bases of the junction unmatched. In DNA, the CDR3 is TGCGCCAGCAGCTTGGGGGCTAGCGGGGGAAACAATGAGCAGTTCTTC. This sequence encodes CASSLGASGGNNEQFF.

In this sample, this clone turned up a few times. The chain joins TRBV6-6 to TRBJ1-5, with D possibly being TRBD1 (5 bases). Germline CDR1 is MNHNY and CDR2 is SVGAGI (reference sequence). The V end lost 2 bases, the J end lost 4 bases, and 6 bases lay between the germline ends. The CDR3 covers 13 residues. The CDR3 nucleotides read TGTGCCAGCAGTTACGGGGGGAATCAGCCCCAGCATTTT. This gives the protein CASSYGGNQPQHF.

V and J are TRBV24-1 and TRBJ2-3; 11 nucleotides agree with TRBD2. V lost 3 bases to trimming and J lost 6 bases; unmatched junction nucleotides: 13. CDR3 length: 18 amino acids. Germline V gives CDR1 KGHDR, CDR2 SFDVKD. CDR3 in DNA: TGTGCCACCAGTGATCCCGGGACTAGCGGTGATCCAACGGATACGCAGTATTTT. It translates to CATSDPGTSGDPTDTQYF.

The chain uses TRBV29-1 and TRBJ2-5; TRBD1 agrees at 8 bases. This CDR3 is built from 12 residues. Germline V lookup: CDR1 SQVTM, CDR2 ANQGSEA. The junction had 6 bases not matched to a gene; V was cut back by 7 bases and J by 5 bases. The CDR3 region has the DNA TGCAGCGCGGCGACAGGGGAGGAGACCCAGTACTTC. Translated, it gives CSAATGEETQYF.

The chain employs TRBV6-6 and TRBJ1-1; 9 bases are a match to TRBD1. Germline values: CDR1 MNHNY, CDR2 SVGAGI (reference sequence). The junction had 10 bases not matched to a gene; V was cut back by 10 bases and J by 4 bases. This CDR3 is built from 14 residues. CDR3 DNA sequence: TGTGCCACCAGAGACCCGGGACAGGGCACTGAAGCTTTCTTT. Translating it yields CATRDPGQGTEAFF.

This clone was observed a handful of times. The chain carries TRBV4-1 and TRBJ2-7; D might be TRBD1 (6 bases). In germline, CDR1 is MGHRA, CDR2 YSYEKL. This CDR3 comprises 13 residues. Trimming cost V 4 bases and J 6 bases, with 13 bases left between them. CDR3 sequence: CASSPQGSSEQYF. DNA of the CDR3: TGCGCCAGCAGCCCCCAGGGGAGTTCCGAGCAGTACTTC.

This clone came up many times. CDR3 region: CASSQEGDLNTEAFF. The CDR3 DNA follows: TGTGCCAGCAGCCAAGAAGGGGATTTGAACACTGAAGCTTTCTTT. The V and J genes are TRBV3-1 (or the pseudogene TRBV3-2) and TRBJ1-1; a possible D gene is TRBD1 (5 bases). CDR3 length equals 15 residues. V was pared by 0 bases and J by 0 bases, with 8 bases between. The germline gives CDR1 LGHDT, CDR2 YNNKEL (reference sequence).

This chain joins TRBV7-2 and TRBJ2-7, with D tentatively TRBD2 (6 bases). Germline lookup yields CDR1 SGHTA and CDR2 FQGNSA. The ends were cut back, 8 bases at V and 2 bases at J, with 22 bases in the middle. The CDR3 contains 16 residues. The DNA of the CDR3 is TGTGCCAGCTCCCCAGTCGGCGGGACGGGGCCCTACGAGCAGTACTTC. This codes for CASSPVGGTGPYEQYF.

The chain uses TRBV18 and TRBJ2-5; 10 bases are a match to TRBD2. With 0 bases clipped from V and 4 bases from J, the junction kept 11 bases outside the gene matches. The CDR3 sequence is 18 residues long. Germline CDR1 KGHSH, CDR2 LQKENI. DNA for the CDR3: TGTGCCAGCTCACCACCTCTGACGAGCGGGGGGGCCGGAGAGACCCAGTACTTC. Amino acids: CASSPPLTSGGAGETQYF.

This chain connects TRBV5-4 to TRBJ1-6, with D hard to call. The V end was cut by 2 bases, the J end by 6 bases, with 12 bases between. Per the germline V gene, CDR1 is SGHNT and CDR2 is YYREEE (reference sequence). CDR3 length equals 15 residues. CDR3 in DNA: TGTGCCAGCAGCTTTTCGGGGAAAGGTAATTCACCCCTCCACTTT. This codes for CASSFSGKGNSPLHF.